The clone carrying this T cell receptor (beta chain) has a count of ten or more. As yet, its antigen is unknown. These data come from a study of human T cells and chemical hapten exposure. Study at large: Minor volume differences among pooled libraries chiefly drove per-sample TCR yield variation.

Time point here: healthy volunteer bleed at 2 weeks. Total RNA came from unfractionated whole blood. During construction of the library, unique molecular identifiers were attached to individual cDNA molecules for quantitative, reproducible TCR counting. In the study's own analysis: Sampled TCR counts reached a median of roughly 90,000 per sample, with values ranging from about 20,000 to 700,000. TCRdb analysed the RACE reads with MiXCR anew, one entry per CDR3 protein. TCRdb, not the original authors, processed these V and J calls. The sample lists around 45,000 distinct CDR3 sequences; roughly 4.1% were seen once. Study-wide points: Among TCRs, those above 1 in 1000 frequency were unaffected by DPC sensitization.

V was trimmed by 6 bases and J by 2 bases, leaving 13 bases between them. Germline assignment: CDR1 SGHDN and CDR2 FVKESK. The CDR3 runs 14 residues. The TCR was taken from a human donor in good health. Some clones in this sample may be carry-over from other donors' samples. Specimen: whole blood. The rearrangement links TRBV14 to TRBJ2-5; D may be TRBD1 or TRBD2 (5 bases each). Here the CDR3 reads CASSPGTGQETQYF. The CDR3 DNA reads TGTGCCAGCAGTCCCGGGACCGGACAAGAGACCCAGTACTTC.